This T cell receptor beta chain originates from a study of CD8 T cells in Susac syndrome. The germline V gene has CDR1 MNHEY and CDR2 SVGAGI. V was pared by 4 bases and J by 7 bases, with 10 bases of the junction left unmatched. There are 15 residues in the CDR3. The RNA, about 0.5 to 1 ug, was put through reverse transcription using random hexamers. TCRdb fed the immunoSEQ multiplex PCR reads into MiXCR, producing one record per CDR3 protein. The table includes about 22,000 distinct CDR3 sequences, approximately 93% detected once. In blood CD8+ and CD4+ T cells, TCR beta underwent sequencing. The TEMRA cells underwent FACS enrichment, while the CD8+ and CD4+ T cells underwent negative isolation.

The V gene is TRBV6-5, the J gene TRBJ1-1; the match to TRBD1 covers 9 bases. The sequence was collected from a human donor in good health. The sequencing input was CD8+ T cells from PBMCs. CDR3 in amino acids: CASSSIQQGADEAFF. CDR3 sequence (DNA): TGTGCCAGCAGTTCAATTCAACAGGGGGCGGATGAAGCTTTCTTT.